One sample yielded the 11 T cell receptor beta chains listed below, sequenced in a study of kidney transplant recipient with SARS-CoV-2 infection. Each CDR3 protein gets one entry after TCRdb re-called the reads with MiXCR. Counted here are 200,000 to 300,000 distinct CDR3 sequences, about 30% occurring once; the ten biggest clones make up roughly 7%. Here the sequenced sample was a blood sample, taken at baseline and on day 111 from a kidney transplant recipient. These receptors all come from a male patient aged 30 to 39 who had COVID-19 and was a kidney transplant recipient. Some T cells may be the graft donor's.

This clonotype came up many times. The V and J genes are TRBV7-2 and TRBJ1-4; D is unresolved. The CDR3 is 15 amino acids. The V end was cut by 5 bases, the J end by 1 base, with 11 bases between. From germline, CDR1 is SGHTA and CDR2 FQGNSA. DNA of the CDR3: TGTGCCAGCAGCATAGAATCTGGAACTAATGAAAAACTGTTTTTT. Translation: CASSIESGTNEKLFF.

This clonotype was counted at least ten times. V usage is TRBV12-3 or TRBV12-4 and J usage is TRBJ1-1; D unclear. This CDR3 region has 14 residues. The germline V and J ends were trimmed by 0 bases and 1 base, with 6 bases remaining between them. In nucleotides, the CDR3 is TGTGCCAGCAGTTTAGCGCTACAGAACACTGAAGCTTTCTTT. Its translation is CASSLALQNTEAFF.

The chain's CDR3 is CASSSLGSMRKTYGYTF. CDR3 coding DNA: TGTGCCAGCAGTTCGCTTGGCTCTATGCGAAAGACCTATGGCTACACCTTC. The chain couples TRBV6-5 to TRBJ1-2; no clear D gene. The germline V gene has CDR1 MNHEY and CDR2 SVGAGI. Trimming cost V 4 bases and J 4 bases, with 22 bases left between them. This CDR3 spans 17 amino acids.

This clonotype was picked up many times. This chain joins TRBV7-9 and TRBJ1-1; D gene uncertain. Germline lookup yields CDR1 SEHNR and CDR2 FQNEAQ (reference sequence). V was shortened by 1 base and J by 1 base, with 4 bases between the two germline ends. This CDR3 has 13 residues. The CDR3 bases are TGTGCCAGCAGCTTAGAAGGGAACACTGAAGCTTTCTTT. Its translation is CASSLEGNTEAFF. Looking up the rest from reference TRBV7-9 and TRBJ1-1 gives the full variable domain: DTGVSQNPRHKITKRGQNVTFRCDPISEHNRLYWYRQTLGQGPEFLTYFQNEAQLEKSRLLSDRFSAERPKGSFSTLEIQRTEQGDSAMYLCASSLEGNTEAFFGQGTRLTVV.

This clonotype was seen at least ten times. The gene calls are TRBV12-3 or TRBV12-4 and TRBJ2-5; 13 nucleotides match TRBD2. The CDR3 has 18 amino acids. V shed 1 base, J shed 2 bases, and the junction held 7 bases outside the gene matches. CDR3 DNA: TGTGCCAGCAGTTTAGGGACTAGCGGGAGAGGCGAACAAGAGACCCAGTACTTC. Translation gives CASSLGTSGRGEQETQYF.

The chain is built from TRBV11-3 and TRBJ2-1; 13 positions match TRBD2. The V gene end was trimmed by 7 bases and the J gene end by 4 bases; junction bases not matched to a gene: 13. The CDR3 is 18 residues long. The germline CDR1 and CDR2 sequences are SGHNT and YENEEA. The CDR3 nucleotides are TGTGCCAGCAAGCGTCCCGGACTAGCGGGGGCACAATACAATGAGCAGTTCTTC. Translation gives CASKRPGLAGAQYNEQFF.

Concerning this clonotype itself: It may be a read error: a sequence one base away is much more abundant. This CDR3 is missing its conserved last phenylalanine or tryptophan, likely due to a read error. The rearrangement joins TRBV5-1 to TRBJ2-4, with TRBD2 identical over 8 bases. The DNA end is more similar to TRBJ2-7, so the J call may be wrong. CDR1 and CDR2 from the germline V gene are SGHRS and YFSETQ. The CDR3 covers 16 residues. Written as DNA, the CDR3 is TGCGCCAGCAGCCCTACTGGACTAGCTGCCCGATACGAGCAGTACCTC. It specifies CASSPTGLAARYEQYL.

This clonotype was detected many times. The chain joins TRBV5-4 to TRBJ1-1; D uncertain. Germline values: CDR1 SGHNT, CDR2 YYREEE (reference sequence). V lost 0 bases and J 5 bases, leaving 2 bases between the germline ends. The CDR3 loop spans 11 amino acids. The CDR3 spells CASSLGTEAFF. The CDR3 coding sequence is TGTGCCAGCAGCTTGGGGACTGAAGCTTTCTTT.

This clonotype has ten or more counts. The V gene is TRBV3-1, the J gene TRBJ1-1; D call uncertain. Trimming cost V 5 bases and J 4 bases, with 23 bases left between them. Germline loops: CDR1 LGHDT, CDR2 YNNKEL (reference sequence). This CDR3 contains 17 residues. Here the CDR3 DNA reads TGTGCCAGCAGCGCGGGCCGTCCCATTTCAATTCGCACTGAAGCTTTCTTT. Protein product: CASSAGRPISIRTEAFF.

Notes on this clonotype: It may be a read error: a sequence one base away is much more abundant. The V call is TRBV5-1, the J call TRBJ2-2; 12 bases match TRBD1. CDR1 and CDR2 (germline): SGHRS, YFSETQ. This CDR3 spans 17 amino acids. CDR3: CASSLWGQGANTVELFF. CDR3 in DNA: TGCGCCAGCAGCTTGTGGGGACAGGGGGCGAACACCGTGGAGCTGTTTTTT.

This clonotype was recorded many times. The genes are TRBV21-1 and TRBJ2-3. TRBV21-1 is a listed pseudogene. The CDR3 length is 17 residues. The chain's CDR3 is CASRNVIATVMQDTQYF. CDR3 bases: TGTGCCAGCAGGAATGTGATAGCTACAGTCATGCAAGATACGCAGTATTTT.